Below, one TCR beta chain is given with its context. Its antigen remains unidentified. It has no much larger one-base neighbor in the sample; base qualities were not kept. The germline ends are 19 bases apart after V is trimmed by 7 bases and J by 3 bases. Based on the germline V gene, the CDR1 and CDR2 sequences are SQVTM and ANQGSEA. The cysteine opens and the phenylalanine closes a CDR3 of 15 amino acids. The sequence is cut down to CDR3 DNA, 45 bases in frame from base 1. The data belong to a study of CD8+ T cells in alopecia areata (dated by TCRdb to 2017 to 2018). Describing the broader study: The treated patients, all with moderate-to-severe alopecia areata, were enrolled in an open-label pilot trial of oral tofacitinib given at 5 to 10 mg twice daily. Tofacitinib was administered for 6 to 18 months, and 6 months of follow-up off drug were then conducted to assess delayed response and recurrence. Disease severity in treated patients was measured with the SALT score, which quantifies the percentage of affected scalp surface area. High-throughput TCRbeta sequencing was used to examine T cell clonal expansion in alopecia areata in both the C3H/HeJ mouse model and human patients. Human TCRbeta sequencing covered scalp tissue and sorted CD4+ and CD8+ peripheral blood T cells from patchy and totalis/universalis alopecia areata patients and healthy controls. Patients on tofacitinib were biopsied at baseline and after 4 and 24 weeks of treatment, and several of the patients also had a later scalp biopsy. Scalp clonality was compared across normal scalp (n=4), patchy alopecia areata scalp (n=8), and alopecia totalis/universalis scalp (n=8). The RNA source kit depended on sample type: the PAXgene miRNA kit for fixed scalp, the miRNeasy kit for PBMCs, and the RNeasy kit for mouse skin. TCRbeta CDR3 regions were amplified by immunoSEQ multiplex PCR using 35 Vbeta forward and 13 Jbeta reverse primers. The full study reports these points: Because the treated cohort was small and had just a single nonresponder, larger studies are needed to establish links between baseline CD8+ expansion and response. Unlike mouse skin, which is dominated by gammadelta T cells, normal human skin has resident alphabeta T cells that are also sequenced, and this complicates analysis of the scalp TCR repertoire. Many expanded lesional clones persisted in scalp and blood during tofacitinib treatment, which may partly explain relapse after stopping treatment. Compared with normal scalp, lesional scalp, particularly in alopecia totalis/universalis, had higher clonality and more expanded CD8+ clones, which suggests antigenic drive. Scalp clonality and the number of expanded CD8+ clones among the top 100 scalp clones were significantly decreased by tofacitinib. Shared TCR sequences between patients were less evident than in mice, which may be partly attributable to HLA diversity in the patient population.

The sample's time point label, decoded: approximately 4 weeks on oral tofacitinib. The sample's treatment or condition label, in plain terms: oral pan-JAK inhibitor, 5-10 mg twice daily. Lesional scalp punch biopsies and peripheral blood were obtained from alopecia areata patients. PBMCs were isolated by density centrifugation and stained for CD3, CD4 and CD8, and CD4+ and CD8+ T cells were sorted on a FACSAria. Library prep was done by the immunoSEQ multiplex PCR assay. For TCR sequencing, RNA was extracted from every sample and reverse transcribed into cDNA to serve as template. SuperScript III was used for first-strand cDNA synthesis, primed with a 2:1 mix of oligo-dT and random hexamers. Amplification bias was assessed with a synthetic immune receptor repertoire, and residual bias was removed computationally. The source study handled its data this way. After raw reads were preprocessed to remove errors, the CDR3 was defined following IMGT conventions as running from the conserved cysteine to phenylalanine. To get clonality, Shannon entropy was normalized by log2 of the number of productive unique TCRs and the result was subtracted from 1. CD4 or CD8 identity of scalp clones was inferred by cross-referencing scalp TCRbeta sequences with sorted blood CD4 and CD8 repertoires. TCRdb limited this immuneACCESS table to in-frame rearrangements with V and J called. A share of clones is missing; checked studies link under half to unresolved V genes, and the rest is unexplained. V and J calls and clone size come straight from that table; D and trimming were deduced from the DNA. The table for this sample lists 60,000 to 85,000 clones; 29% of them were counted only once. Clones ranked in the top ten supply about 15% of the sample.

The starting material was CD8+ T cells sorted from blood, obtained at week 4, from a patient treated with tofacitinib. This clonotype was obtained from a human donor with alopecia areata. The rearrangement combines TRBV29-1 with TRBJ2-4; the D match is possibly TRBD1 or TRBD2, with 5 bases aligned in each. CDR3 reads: CSAEGLPGGKNIQYF. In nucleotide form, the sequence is TGCAGCGCCGAAGGGCTCCCTGGGGGCAAAAACATTCAGTACTTC.